Below, 14 T cell receptor beta chains from the same sample are listed, as sequenced in a study of T cell repertoires in cytomegalovirus infection. MiXCR, applied by TCRdb to the reads, yields one record per CDR3 protein. The data contain about 700,000 distinct CDR3 sequences, about 30% of them singletons. These receptors lack a known antigen. The sample in question was cultured PBMCs, obtained from culture after CMV antigen stimulation. All receptors come from a human donor in good health (CMV status not recorded). Some clones in this sample may be carry-over from other donors' samples.

This chain connects TRBV7-2 to TRBJ1-3; D uncertain. The V gene's germline CDR1 is SGHTA and CDR2 FQGNSA. Trimming removed 5 bases from V and 4 bases from J, with 9 bases in between. The length of the CDR3 is 13 residues. This chain's CDR3 is CASSNREGNTIYF. The CDR3 DNA follows: TGTGCCAGCAGCAACAGAGAGGGAAACACCATATATTTT.

This clonotype has more than one count but fewer than ten. The chain's CDR3 is CASSYSGTRETEAFF. The CDR3 DNA sequence: TGTGCCAGCAGTTATTCTGGGACGAGGGAGACTGAAGCTTTCTTT. The chain joins TRBV6-5 to TRBJ1-1; possible D gene TRBD1, 5 bases. The V and J ends lost 3 bases and 5 bases respectively, with 16 bases between them. In germline, CDR1 is MNHEY, CDR2 SVGAGI. The length of the CDR3 is 15 residues.

There are many counts of this clonotype. The V gene is TRBV7-2, the J gene TRBJ2-3, with TRBD2 matching over 13 bases. Trimming removed 0 bases from V and 6 bases from J; junction bases left unmatched: 9. The germline V gene encodes CDR1 SGHTA and CDR2 FQGNSA. CDR3 length equals 18 residues. CDR3 nucleotides: TGTGCCAGCAGCTTAGCGCCACTAGCGGGAGGGGGGGTGGATACGCAGTATTTT. This translates into CASSLAPLAGGGVDTQYF. Using reference TRBV7-2 and TRBJ2-3 for the parts outside the CDR3, the full variable domain is GAGVSQSPSNKVTEKGKDVELRCDPISGHTALYWYRQSLGQGLEFLIYFQGNSAPDKSGLPSDRFSAERTGGSVSTLTIQRTQQEDSAVYLCASSLAPLAGGGVDTQYFGPGTRLTVL.

This chain connects TRBV7-9 to TRBJ2-3; no definite D call. The CDR3 has 10 amino acids. V shed 6 bases and J shed 6 bases, with 4 bases lying between them. Germline loops: CDR1 SEHNR, CDR2 FQNEAQ (reference sequence). The CDR3 coding sequence is TGTGCCAGCAGTGTGGATACGCAGTATTTT. It translates to CASSVDTQYF. The variable domain in full, completed from reference TRBV7-9 and TRBJ2-3, reads DTGVSQNPRHKITKRGQNVTFRCDPISEHNRLYWYRQTLGQGPEFLTYFQNEAQLEKSRLLSDRFSAERPKGSFSTLEIQRTEQGDSAMYLCASSVDTQYFGPGTRLTVL.

The J gene is TRBJ2-5, the V gene TRBV18; the match to TRBD1 covers 7 bases. Germline V gene data show CDR1 as KGHSH and CDR2 as LQKENI. The J segment lost 4 bases and the V segment lost 5 bases, leaving 10 bases of the junction unmatched. This CDR3 is 15 amino acids long. CDR3 sequence reads: CASSSRQGAGETQYF. For the CDR3, the DNA is TGTGCCAGCTCATCTCGACAGGGCGCAGGAGAGACCCAGTACTTC.

This clonotype appeared a few times. The chain uses TRBV10-3 and TRBJ1-1; D is perhaps TRBD1 (5 bases). V was trimmed by 6 bases and J by 4 bases, leaving 15 bases between them. Germline V gene sequence: CDR1 ENHRY, CDR2 SYGVKD. CDR3 length equals 14 residues. CDR3 nucleotide sequence: TGTGCCATCAGGGGCCCCTATCAGGGCACTGAAGCTTTCTTT. Protein: CAIRGPYQGTEAFF.

This clonotype was picked up one time. The rearrangement links TRBV5-5 to TRBJ2-1, with 8 bases identical to TRBD2. V was clipped by 4 bases and J by 4 bases; unmatched bases: 7. The CDR3 is 15 amino acids. Looked up from germline, CDR1 is SGHKS and CDR2 is YYEKEE (reference sequence). CDR3 DNA: TGTGCCAGCAGCGTTAGCGGGGAATCATACAATGAGCAGTTCTTC. Protein: CASSVSGESYNEQFF.

This clonotype was detected only a few times. The chain carries TRBV7-2 and TRBJ2-1, with TRBD2 matching over 16 bases. This CDR3 comprises 24 residues. Looked up from germline, CDR1 is SGHTA and CDR2 is FQGNSA. Trimming removed 5 bases from V and 1 base from J; junction bases left unmatched: 23. CDR3 in amino acids: CASSTPRGGAGTSGRVGSYNEQFF. The CDR3 region has the DNA TGTGCCAGCAGCACCCCACGGGGGGGGGCGGGGACTAGCGGGAGGGTTGGTTCCTACAATGAGCAGTTCTTC.

This clonotype turned up a few times. The chain carries TRBV2 and TRBJ2-1, with TRBD2 matching 14 bases. CDR3 length: 16 residues. The germline gives CDR1 SNHLY, CDR2 FYNNEI. The junction had 8 bases not matched to a gene; V was cut back by 6 bases and J by 7 bases. The CDR3 loop is CASRAGTSGSQNEQFF. CDR3 bases: TGTGCCAGCAGGGCCGGGACTAGCGGGAGTCAGAATGAGCAGTTCTTC.

This clonotype was observed a few times. The V and J genes are TRBV6-1 and TRBJ2-5; 9 bases agree with TRBD1. The V and J ends lost 2 bases and 7 bases, in that order; junction bases with no gene match: 8. The CDR3 sequence is 15 residues long. Germline lookup yields CDR1 MNHNS and CDR2 SASEGT. CDR3 DNA sequence: TGTGCCAGCAGTGAACCCGACAGGGGGTTGTGGACCCAGTACTTC. This codes for CASSEPDRGLWTQYF.

This clonotype was counted at least ten times. A junction boundary mismatches the germline segment, possibly from a read error. The rearrangement links TRBV7-2 to TRBJ2-1, with TRBD2 matching over 11 bases. Germline V gene sequence: CDR1 SGHTA, CDR2 FQGNSA. The CDR3 has 14 amino acids. The CDR3 here is CASSPGVLAGGTLF. Written as DNA, the CDR3 is TGTGCCAGCAGCCCAGGAGTCCTAGCGGGGGGTACCCTCTTC.

This clonotype was seen only a few times. The V and J genes are TRBV2 and TRBJ2-3; D is ambiguous. Deletions cut 6 bases from V and 0 bases from J, with 13 bases between. The CDR3 extends over 15 amino acids. Germline CDR1 is SNHLY and CDR2 is FYNNEI. CDR3 sequence reads: CASRNEGTSTDTQYF. DNA for the CDR3: TGTGCCAGCAGAAACGAAGGAACTAGCACAGATACGCAGTATTTT.

This clonotype appeared a single time. V gene TRBV6-8 combines with J gene TRBJ1-1; 7 bases align to TRBD1. Unmatched junction bases numbered 7, after V lost 6 bases and J lost 3 bases. Germline-derived CDR1 and CDR2 are MNHGY and SAAAGT. This CDR3 has 14 amino acids. The DNA for the CDR3 is TGTGCCAGCAGGAACGACAGGGAGGACACTGAAGCTTTCTTT. It encodes CASRNDREDTEAFF.

The V and J genes are TRBV2 and TRBJ2-1; D not certain. Per the germline V gene, CDR1 is SNHLY and CDR2 is FYNNEI. The V end was cut by 10 bases, the J end by 0 bases, with 13 bases between. The CDR3 has 14 amino acids. Here the CDR3 reads CATSPPSSYNEQFF. DNA for the CDR3: TGTGCCACTTCGCCGCCTAGCTCCTACAATGAGCAGTTCTTC.